This TCR beta chain is drawn from a study of tumor and adjacent non-tumor tissue in lung cancer. Study-level information: The cohort had approximately 12 adenocarcinoma, a couple of squamous cell and 1 small cell patients. Each sample yielded 4 million to 4.5 million productive TCRbeta reads on average. General study results and limits: Top 100 clones took a larger repertoire share in normal lung. Higher tumor TCR diversity was associated with shorter survival.

The template was RNA from unsorted bulk tissue. For this clonotype: The antigen is not known. One end of the junction varies from germline; a read error may be responsible.

The library came from three nested PCR rounds adapted from ARM-PCR protocols. Using its own MiXCR run on the multiplex PCR reads, TCRdb lists one record per CDR3 protein. The repertoire holds 76,000 or so distinct CDR3 sequences, with 65% to 75% as singletons. Germline V gene sequence: CDR1 MNHEY, CDR2 SVGAGI. The CDR3 loop spans 16 amino acids. The genes are TRBV6-5 and TRBJ2-5, with 7 bases identical to TRBD2. This clonotype was sampled from a woman aged 70-85 years with non-small cell lung cancer. The specimen was lung tumor tissue. CDR3 nucleotides: TGTACCAGCAGTTACTCGCCTGGGGAGGGCGAAGAGACCCAGAACTTC. This encodes CTSSYSPGEGEETQNF.